These 30 T cell receptor beta chains were all obtained from the same sample, sequenced in a study of T cell changes during pregnancy in multiple sclerosis (dated by TCRdb to about 2019). The library was generated by the immunoSEQ multiplex PCR assay. What TCRdb holds here is the immuneACCESS table cut down to in-frame rearrangements. Part of the clones is not present; checked against another copy, under half of the missing clones reflect an unresolved V gene, and the others are unexplained. This sample is represented by more than 90,000 clones; around 90% of them were singletons. 1.5% of the sample is in the top ten clones. Sequences were derived from peripheral blood, sampled in the third trimester of pregnancy. The receptor source for this set is a female donor with multiple sclerosis, enrolled in a pregnancy study.

This chain uses TRBV6-1 with TRBJ1-2; no definite D call. The germline CDR1 and CDR2 sequences are MNHNS and SASEGT. The CDR3 spans 15 residues. Between the trimmed V and J ends, which lost 4 bases and 3 bases, there was a span of 15 bases. The CDR3 DNA sequence: TGTGCCAGCAGTGGATTCAGGAACGGGGACTATGGCTACACCTTC. Its protein is CASSGFRNGDYGYTF.

The V and J genes are TRBV10-3 and TRBJ2-3, with 7 bases fitting TRBD2. The V segment lost 8 bases and the J segment 2 bases; nucleotides outside the gene matches: 10. Germline V lookup: CDR1 ENHRY, CDR2 SYGVKD. The CDR3 length is 15 residues. This CDR3 is CAILVRGTHTDTQYF. The CDR3 nucleotides read TGTGCCATCTTGGTGCGGGGGACCCACACAGATACGCAGTATTTT.

The chain is built from TRBV30 and TRBJ2-1; TRBD2 aligns across 7 bases. Germline trimming cut 0 bases from V and 9 bases from J; bases unmatched to any gene: 8. Germline V gene data show CDR1 as GTSNPN and CDR2 as SVGIG (reference sequence). This CDR3 is built from 14 residues. In nucleotides, the CDR3 is TGTGCCTGGAGTGTATTCGGGGGGAGCGGTGAGCAGTTCTTC. This gives the protein CAWSVFGGSGEQFF. Drawing the rest from reference TRBV30 and TRBJ2-1, the complete variable domain is SQTIHQWPATLVQPVGSPLSLECTVEGTSNPNLYWYRQAAGRGLQLLFYSVGIGQISSEVPQNLSASRPQDRQFILSSKKLLLSDSGFYLCAWSVFGGSGEQFFGPGTRLTVL.

V gene TRBV7-9 combines with J gene TRBJ2-1; 10 nucleotides align to TRBD1. V lost 6 bases, J lost 0 bases, and 5 bases stayed unmatched. Germline V gives CDR1 SEHNR, CDR2 FQNEAQ (reference sequence). This CDR3 spans 16 amino acids. The DNA of the CDR3 is TGTGCCAGCAGACGGACAGGGGGAGGCTCCTACAATGAGCAGTTCTTC. It translates to CASRRTGGGSYNEQFF.

The chain couples TRBV18 to TRBJ1-1; 9 bases line up with TRBD1. The CDR3 consists of 12 residues. Germline CDR1 KGHSH, CDR2 LQKENI. Trimming cost V 6 bases and J 11 bases; bases outside gene matches: 7. In nucleotides, the CDR3 is TGTGCCAGCTCGCTAACGGACAGGGGTGCTTTCTTT. Residues: CASSLTDRGAFF.

This clone was seen only a few times. The V call is TRBV7-3, the J call TRBJ2-2; 8 positions agree with TRBD1. V trimming: 4 bases; J trimming: 7 bases; junction bases outside the gene matches: 8. This CDR3 spans 15 amino acids. The germline gives CDR1 SGHTA, CDR2 FQGTGA. The CDR3 is CASSSRTGSNGELFF. The CDR3 nucleotides are TGTGCCAGCAGCTCCCGGACAGGGAGTAACGGGGAGCTGTTTTTT.

The rearrangement joins TRBV29-1 to TRBJ1-5; 10 positions match TRBD1. CDR3 length: 14 amino acids. V shed 5 bases and J 1 base; nucleotides not matched to a gene: 2. Germline V gene lookup returns CDR1 SQVTM and CDR2 ANQGSEA. The CDR3 loop reads CSVRDRGSNQPQHF. The CDR3 DNA is TGCAGCGTTAGGGACAGGGGAAGCAATCAGCCCCAGCATTTT. The full variable domain, rest sourced from reference TRBV29-1 and TRBJ1-5, is SAVISQKPSRDICQRGTSLTIQCQVDSQVTMMFWYRQQPGQSLTLIATANQGSEATYESGFVIDKFPISRPNLTFSTLTVSNMSPEDSSIYLCSVRDRGSNQPQHFGDGTRLSIL.

V is TRBV9 and J is TRBJ2-3; TRBD1 might be the D (6 bases). The V end lost 4 bases, the J end lost 0 bases, and 15 bases lay between the germline ends. The V gene's germline CDR1 is SGDLS and CDR2 YYNGEE. CDR3 size: 16 residues. The DNA for the CDR3 is TGTGCCAGCAGCCTAGAGGGCAGGGGAAGCACAGATACGCAGTATTTT. Translation gives CASSLEGRGSTDTQYF.

The chain recombines TRBV2 with TRBJ1-2; no clear D. Per the germline V gene, CDR1 is SNHLY and CDR2 is FYNNEI. Trimming cost V 2 bases and J 4 bases, with 14 bases left between them. This CDR3 is built from 15 residues. In nucleotides, the CDR3 is TGTGCCAGCAGTGAAATGGAGCGTTCTATCTATGGCTACACCTTC. Protein sequence: CASSEMERSIYGYTF.

V usage is TRBV10-3 and J usage is TRBJ2-5; no clear D. This CDR3 is built from 15 residues. The germline gives CDR1 ENHRY, CDR2 SYGVKD. Between the trimmed V and J ends, which lost 0 bases and 4 bases, there was a span of 12 bases. CDR3 nucleotide sequence: TGTGCCATCAGTGAGTCGAAGAGTCCGAGAGAGACCCAGTACTTC. This encodes CAISESKSPRETQYF.

This chain links TRBV7-9 with TRBJ2-5; D is perhaps TRBD1 (6 bases). The CDR3 length is 15 residues. Trimming stripped 4 bases from V and 3 bases from J, with 15 bases between. The germline CDR1 and CDR2 sequences are SEHNR and FQNEAQ (reference sequence). The CDR3 bases are TGTGCCAGCAGCTCCCAGGGGTTGGATAAAGAGACCCAGTACTTC. As protein: CASSSQGLDKETQYF.

This chain uses TRBV7-9 with TRBJ2-3; TRBD1 matches 8 bases. The CDR3 spans 14 residues. Unmatched junction bases numbered 7, after V lost 7 bases and J lost 4 bases. Looked up from germline, CDR1 is SEHNR and CDR2 is FQNEAQ (reference sequence). Written as DNA, the CDR3 is TGTGCCAGCAACTCAGGGGGCCCCGCAGATACGCAGTATTTT. Protein product: CASNSGGPADTQYF.

The chain recombines TRBV5-1 with TRBJ1-4; 10 nucleotides match TRBD1. With 0 bases clipped from V and 10 bases from J, the junction kept 9 bases outside the gene matches. Germline V gene sequence: CDR1 SGHRS, CDR2 YFSETQ. This CDR3 region has 16 residues. The CDR3 nucleotides are TGCGCCAGCAGCTTGGCCCCAGACAGGGGGCGCGGAAAACTGTTTTTT. The encoded protein is CASSLAPDRGRGKLFF. Full variable domain (remainder filled in from reference TRBV5-1 and TRBJ1-4): KAGVTQTPRYLIKTRGQQVTLSCSPISGHRSVSWYQQTPGQGLQFLFEYFSETQRNKGNFPGRFSGRQFSNSRSEMNVSTLELGDSALYLCASSLAPDRGRGKLFFGSGTQLSVL.

This clone was observed a single time. The genes are TRBV14 and TRBJ1-2; D might be TRBD1 (5 bases). The CDR3 contains 17 residues. The germline CDR1 and CDR2 sequences are SGHDN and FVKESK. Between the trimmed V and J ends, which lost 0 bases and 8 bases, there was a span of 22 bases. This chain's CDR3 is CASSQDATATHIGGYTF. The CDR3 region has the DNA TGTGCCAGCAGCCAAGATGCGACAGCCACCCATATAGGAGGCTACACCTTC. Variable domain in full (rest from reference TRBV14 and TRBJ1-2): EAGVTQFPSHSVIEKGQTVTLRCDPISGHDNLYWYRRVMGKEIKFLLHFVKESKQDESGMPNNRFLAERTGGTYSTLKVQPAELEDSGVYFCASSQDATATHIGGYTFGSGTRLTVV.

This clone has a handful of counts. This chain links TRBV11-1 with TRBJ2-2, with D perhaps TRBD2 (7 bases). CDR1 SGHAT and CDR2 FQDESV come from the germline V gene (reference sequence). The CDR3 runs 13 residues. V shed 6 bases and J shed 7 bases, with 12 bases lying between them. Here the CDR3 DNA reads TGTGCCAGCAGTAGGGGGGGTTACGGGGAGCTGTTTTTT. Translating it yields CASSRGGYGELFF.

The chain recombines TRBV5-1 with TRBJ2-7; 8 nucleotides match TRBD1. J gave up 4 bases and V 3 bases, and 9 bases lay outside the gene matches. Germline V gene lookup returns CDR1 SGHRS and CDR2 YFSETQ. This CDR3 is 15 amino acids long. CDR3 sequence reads: CASSSGQGAGYEQYF. The DNA for the CDR3 is TGCGCCAGCAGCTCCGGACAGGGTGCCGGTTACGAGCAGTACTTC. Full variable domain (outside the CDR3, taken from reference TRBV5-1 and TRBJ2-7): KAGVTQTPRYLIKTRGQQVTLSCSPISGHRSVSWYQQTPGQGLQFLFEYFSETQRNKGNFPGRFSGRQFSNSRSEMNVSTLELGDSALYLCASSSGQGAGYEQYFGPGTRLTVT.

The chain uses TRBV5-1 and TRBJ1-2; D may be TRBD1 (6 bases). V lost 0 bases and J lost 7, with 16 bases in between. The germline V gene encodes CDR1 SGHRS and CDR2 YFSETQ. This CDR3 contains 15 residues. CDR3 region: CASSLAQTAGAGYTF. DNA for the CDR3: TGCGCCAGCAGCTTGGCCCAGACAGCAGGGGCTGGCTACACCTTC.

V usage is TRBV6-1 and J usage is TRBJ2-3; D unclear. Trimming took off 1 base at V and 6 bases at J, with 11 bases between the two ends. In germline, CDR1 is MNHNS, CDR2 SASEGT. CDR3 length: 14 amino acids. The chain's CDR3 is CASSEDALRDTQYF. CDR3 bases: TGTGCCAGCAGTGAAGATGCGCTGAGGGATACGCAGTATTTT.

The chain employs TRBV6-1 and TRBJ1-2; 9 bases are a match to TRBD1. Germline assignment: CDR1 MNHNS and CDR2 SASEGT. This CDR3 is built from 14 residues. J was trimmed by 7 bases and V by 1 base; bases with no gene match: 4. CDR3 sequence reads: CASSEVQGALGYTF. In DNA, the CDR3 is TGTGCCAGCAGTGAAGTACAGGGGGCACTTGGCTACACCTTC.

The chain recombines TRBV6-5 with TRBJ1-1; D perhaps matches TRBD1 (5 bases). Trimming shortened V by 4 bases and J by 1 base, and 10 bases separated the two germline ends. CDR1 MNHEY and CDR2 SVGAGI come from the germline V gene. CDR3 length equals 14 residues. This CDR3 is CASSSLGGNTEAFF. Here the CDR3 DNA reads TGTGCCAGCAGTTCCTTGGGGGGGAACACTGAAGCTTTCTTT.

The CDR3 DNA sequence: TGTGCCAGCAGCCCATCCCAGACTAGCGTGGGGCGATACGAGCAGTACTTC. It specifies CASSPSQTSVGRYEQYF. The chain links TRBV9 to TRBJ2-7; 8 positions agree with TRBD2. Germline trimming cut 4 bases from V and 4 bases from J; bases unmatched to any gene: 16. The CDR3 has 17 amino acids. Germline assignment: CDR1 SGDLS and CDR2 YYNGEE.

The CDR3 region is CASSLGRGRGYTF. For the CDR3, the DNA is TGTGCCAGCAGTTTAGGGAGGGGGAGGGGCTACACCTTC. The rearrangement links TRBV27 to TRBJ1-2; maybe TRBD1 (6 bases). CDR3 length: 13 residues. The germline V and J ends were trimmed by 2 bases and 8 bases, with 12 bases remaining between them. Germline lookup yields CDR1 MNHEY and CDR2 SMNVEV (reference sequence).

CDR3 DNA: TGTGCCAGCAGTTGGAGTAAAGGGAGCGAGCAGTACTTC. Translated, it gives CASSWSKGSEQYF. The chain employs TRBV9 and TRBJ2-7; D is possibly TRBD2 (5 bases). The germline V gene has CDR1 SGDLS and CDR2 YYNGEE. This CDR3 has 13 amino acids. V gave up 5 bases and J gave up 6 bases, with 15 bases separating them.

The gene calls are TRBV6-1 and TRBJ1-3; TRBD1 agrees at 8 bases. This CDR3 is built from 14 residues. The germline gives CDR1 MNHNS, CDR2 SASEGT. With V trimmed by 6 bases and J by 8 bases, 9 bases remained unmatched. The CDR3 protein is CASRAATGVDTIYF. The DNA of the CDR3 is TGTGCCAGCAGAGCGGCGACAGGGGTGGACACCATATATTTT.

V gene TRBV28 combines with J gene TRBJ1-1; 8 positions match TRBD1. V dropped 5 bases and J dropped 8; count of bases not matched to a gene: 7. Germline CDR1 and CDR2: MDHEN and SYDVKM. The CDR3 sequence is 13 residues long. The CDR3 DNA reads as TGTGCCAGCAGTGAAAAATGGACAGGGGAAGCTTTCTTT. Its protein is CASSEKWTGEAFF.

The chain recombines TRBV15 with TRBJ1-3; 9 bases are a match to TRBD1. Germline CDR1 and CDR2: LNHNV and YYDKDF (reference sequence). V gave up 4 bases and J gave up 2 bases; unmatched junction bases: 6. There are 16 residues in the CDR3. This chain's CDR3 is CATSTVGQGAGNTIYF. CDR3 nucleotides: TGTGCCACCAGCACAGTGGGACAGGGCGCTGGAAACACCATATATTTT.

This clone came up a few times. This chain joins TRBV7-7 and TRBJ2-1, with 13 bases matching TRBD2. In germline, CDR1 is SSHAT, CDR2 FNYEAQ (reference sequence). The ends lost 6 bases at V and 0 bases at J; junction bases unmatched: 8. This CDR3 is 18 amino acids long. The CDR3 nucleotides read TGTGCCAGCAGTAAACTAGCGGGAGGGATCAGCTCCTACAATGAGCAGTTCTTC. It encodes CASSKLAGGISSYNEQFF.

There are a few counts of this clone. CDR3 in amino acids: CASSLQEMNTEAFF. The CDR3 DNA is TGCGCCAGCAGCTTACAGGAGATGAACACTGAAGCTTTCTTT. The V and J genes are TRBV5-1 and TRBJ1-1; TRBD1 is a possible D gene (5 bases). The CDR3 totals 14 residues. Deletions cut 2 bases from V and 0 bases from J, with 8 bases between. Per the germline V gene, CDR1 is SGHRS and CDR2 is YFSETQ.

This chain links TRBV2 with TRBJ1-1, with D possibly being TRBD1 (5 bases). V dropped 5 bases and J dropped 4 bases, with 20 bases sitting between them. Germline assignment: CDR1 SNHLY and CDR2 FYNNEI. The CDR3 is made up of 16 amino acids. CDR3 DNA: TGTGCCAGCAGTCCAGGGTTCTTGCATGAAGGCACTGAAGCTTTCTTT. Protein: CASSPGFLHEGTEAFF.

The V call is TRBV23-1, the J call TRBJ2-7; a weak D match, TRBD1 (5 bases). TRBV23-1 is classed as an ORF, of uncertain function. The CDR3 contains 14 residues. Between the trimmed V and J ends, which lost 3 bases and 4 bases, there was a span of 13 bases. CDR3: CASSHGLGLYEQYF. The CDR3 DNA reads TGCGCCAGCAGTCATGGCCTGGGGCTTTACGAGCAGTACTTC.